This T cell receptor (beta chain) emerged from a study of cytotoxic CD8 clonotypes in ibrutinib-treated CLL. Germline CDR1 is SEHNR and CDR2 is FQNEAQ (reference sequence). The CDR3 covers 16 residues. Trimming removed 5 bases from V and 0 bases from J; junction bases left unmatched: 5. Study-level findings and limits: With treatment, public clonotypes, which were uncommon, either contracted or remained stable. Patients had baseline clonality above age-matched healthy donors, and this clonality moved with circulating CD8+ T-cell counts.

The assay was immunoSEQ multiplex PCR, and TCRdb's table has in-frame clones only and misses some. The table lists about 130,000 clones, around 84% of them singletons. Worth noting for this clone: Its antigen remains unknown.

The chain has TRBV7-9 and TRBJ1-1; TRBD1 matches 11 bases. This sequence originates from a human donor with chronic lymphocytic leukemia. The starting material was PBMCs, obtained after 24 months of ibrutinib treatment. The CDR3: CASSPRDRGMNTEAFF. The DNA of the CDR3 is TGTGCCAGCAGCCCCAGGGACAGGGGGATGAACACTGAAGCTTTCTTT. The variable domain in full, with the rest retrieved from reference TRBV7-9 and TRBJ1-1, is DTGVSQNPRHKITKRGQNVTFRCDPISEHNRLYWYRQTLGQGPEFLTYFQNEAQLEKSRLLSDRFSAERPKGSFSTLEIQRTEQGDSAMYLCASSPRDRGMNTEAFFGQGTRLTVV.